This record concerns one T cell receptor beta chain sequence. One end of the junction is discordant with germline, which a read error may explain. TCRdb redid the calling of the PCR reads with MiXCR, one entry per CDR3 protein. In the table there are roughly 300,000 distinct CDR3 sequences, 24% of which are singletons. This sample stems from a study of molecular identifiers for immune sequencing clone quantification. Per germline, CDR1 SGHVS and CDR2 FQNEAQ. This CDR3 comprises 13 residues. The sample consisted of naive CD8+ T cells from blood, with Jurkat cell RNA spiked in. Subset defined: FACS-sorted CD8+CD4-CCR7+CD45RA+ naive T cells. The genes are TRBV7-8 and TRBJ2-5; TRBD2 matches at 7 bases. The sequence was obtained from a human donor in good health. Some libraries in this study had Jurkat cell RNA spiked in. DNA of the CDR3: TGTACCAGCAGCAGGCGGGGGACGGAAACCCAGTACTTC. Encoded protein: CTSSRRGTETQYF. Drawing the rest from reference TRBV7-8 and TRBJ2-5, the complete variable domain is GAGVSQSPRYKVAKRGQDVALRCDPISGHVSLFWYQQALGQGPEFLTYFQNEAQLDKSGLPSDRFFAERPEGSVSTLKIQRTQQEDSAVYLCTSSRRGTETQYFGPGTRLLVL.